A selection of T cell receptor beta chains follows, all from one sample in a study of CD8+ T cells in alopecia areata. The assay was immunoSEQ multiplex PCR, and TCRdb's table has in-frame clones only and misses some. This table holds about 150,000 clones, 87% found once. The sample in question was CD8+ T cells sorted from blood, obtained at week 0. These receptors came from a human donor with alopecia areata. The CDR3 runs from the conserved cysteine through the conserved F or W. A D gene is named only where the DNA matches it firmly. Clone sizes are given selectively: once, few, many, or a class where the clone is expanded.

J,D,V,size,CDR3,DNA
TRBJ2-2,.,TRBV7-9,once,CASTPRGGGELFF,TGTGCCAGCACCCCTAGGGGTGGCGGGGAGCTGTTTTTT
TRBJ1-4,.,TRBV11-2,.,CASSLDLWAATNEKLFF,TGTGCCAGCAGCTTAGATCTTTGGGCAGCAACTAATGAAAAACTGTTTTTT
TRBJ2-7,.,TRBV6-1,.,CASSEAVVRYEQYF,TGTGCCAGCAGTGAAGCTGTAGTGAGGTACGAGCAGTACTTC
TRBJ2-3,.,TRBV7-3,.,CASSAFTTDTQYF,TGTGCCAGCAGCGCCTTTACCACAGATACGCAGTATTTT
TRBJ2-1,.,TRBV7-9,.,CASSSLKTGRNYNEQFF,TGTGCCAGCAGCTCTCTTAAGACAGGAAGAAACTACAATGAGCAGTTCTTC
TRBJ1-2,.,TRBV27,.,CASSLSIGAGKNGYTF,TGTGCCAGCAGTTTATCGATTGGGGCAGGGAAAAACGGCTACACCTTC
TRBJ2-1,.,TRBV6-5,.,CASSYSGLGVEQFF,TGTGCCAGCAGTTACTCCGGCCTGGGGGTTGAGCAGTTCTTC
TRBJ2-5,.,TRBV10-3,.,CASSLSYQETQYF,TGTGCCAGCAGTTTGTCGTACCAAGAGACCCAGTACTTC
TRBJ2-7,TRBD1,TRBV18,.,CASSPGTGGSYEQYF,TGTGCCAGCTCACCGGGGACAGGGGGTTCCTACGAGCAGTACTTC
TRBJ2-1,TRBD2,TRBV5-6,.,CASSFSSGISLYNEQFF,TGTGCCAGCAGCTTCTCTAGCGGGATTTCCCTGTACAATGAGCAGTTCTTC
TRBJ2-7,.,TRBV5-1,.,CASSLRGPTYEQYF,TGCGCCAGCAGCTTGAGAGGGCCCACCTACGAGCAGTACTTC
TRBJ2-1,.,TRBV11-2,.,CASSGGAGNEQFF,TGTGCCAGCAGCGGGGGGGCGGGAAATGAGCAGTTCTTC
TRBJ2-3,TRBD1,TRBV10-3,.,CAISESGQGYRTDTQYF,TGTGCCATCAGTGAGTCAGGACAGGGGTATCGCACAGATACGCAGTATTTT
TRBJ2-7,.,TRBV27,.,CASSYQSSYEQYF,TGTGCCAGCAGTTATCAGAGCTCCTACGAGCAGTACTTC
TRBJ2-5,TRBD1,TRBV19,.,CARLAGTDQETQYF,TGTGCCAGGCTCGCCGGGACAGACCAAGAGACCCAGTACTTC
TRBJ2-2,.,TRBV30,few,CAWRPGTGELFF,TGTGCCTGGAGACCAGGGACCGGGGAGCTGTTTTTT
TRBJ2-1,.,TRBV11-2,.,CASSFTASGDYNEQFF,TGTGCCAGCAGCTTTACAGCTAGTGGGGATTACAATGAGCAGTTCTTC
TRBJ2-5,TRBD2,TRBV27,once,CASSLQAGALLETQYF,TGTGCCAGCAGTTTACAAGCGGGAGCCCTCCTAGAGACCCAGTACTTC
TRBJ2-1,.,TRBV7-9,.,CASSATSNNEQFF,TGTGCCAGCAGCGCGACTAGTAACAATGAGCAGTTCTTC
TRBJ2-7,.,TRBV25-1,.,CASSGVGGVYEQYF,TGTGCCAGCAGTGGGGTTGGCGGGGTTTACGAGCAGTACTTC
TRBJ1-2,TRBD1,TRBV6-1,.,CASSEMAGGNYGYTF,TGTGCCAGCAGTGAAATGGCAGGGGGCAACTATGGCTACACCTTC
TRBJ2-3,.,TRBV5-1,.,CASYDPGDLTDTQYF,TGCGCCAGCTACGACCCCGGGGACCTCACAGATACGCAGTATTTT
TRBJ2-2,.,TRBV27,.,CASSHTGQTGELFF,TGTGCCAGCAGCCATACCGGACAGACCGGGGAGCTGTTTTTT
TRBJ2-2,.,TRBV7-9,.,CASSHRDGANTGELFF,TGTGCCAGCAGCCACAGGGACGGAGCGAACACCGGGGAGCTGTTTTTT
TRBJ1-2,.,TRBV7-9,.,CASSLGIQGGYTF,TGTGCCAGCAGCTTAGGTATCCAAGGAGGCTACACCTTC
TRBJ2-7,.,TRBV30,.,CAWSTRVEQYF,TGTGCCTGGAGTACTAGGGTTGAGCAGTACTTC
TRBJ2-3,TRBD1,TRBV4-1,once,CASSRSVTGAIDTQYF,TGCGCCAGCAGCCGGAGCGTGACAGGGGCTATAGATACGCAGTATTTT
TRBJ1-1,.,TRBV30,.,CAWSVLAGTEAFF,TGTGCCTGGAGTGTACTTGCGGGGACTGAAGCTTTCTTT
TRBJ2-3,TRBD2,TRBV27,few,CASSLTPGLARADTQYF,TGTGCCAGCAGTTTAACCCCGGGACTAGCGAGGGCAGATACGCAGTATTTT
TRBJ2-3,TRBD2,TRBV9,.,CASSVEGGSSTDTQYF,TGTGCCAGCAGCGTAGAGGGCGGGAGTAGCACAGATACGCAGTATTTT
TRBJ1-5,.,TRBV5-4,.,CASSTDPGNQPQHF,TGTGCCAGCAGCACGGACCCTGGCAATCAGCCCCAGCATTTT
TRBJ2-7,.,TRBV27,.,CASTQGGEQYF,TGTGCCAGCACGCAGGGGGGCGAGCAGTACTTC
TRBJ2-3,TRBD2,TRBV27,.,CASSIRTSGLTDTQYF,TGTGCCAGCAGTATCAGGACTAGCGGACTCACAGATACGCAGTATTTT
TRBJ2-7,TRBD1,TRBV27,.,CASSLERTGSYEQYF,TGTGCCAGCAGCCTCGAAAGGACAGGGAGCTACGAGCAGTACTTC
TRBJ2-7,TRBD1,TRBV27,.,CASSLSGTDFSYEQYF,TGTGCCAGCAGTTTATCCGGGACAGATTTTTCCTACGAGCAGTACTTC
TRBJ2-7,.,TRBV29-1,.,CSVLHGEYEQYF,TGCAGCGTTTTACACGGGGAGTACGAGCAGTACTTC
TRBJ2-1,.,TRBV2,.,CASSELGTGNNEQFF,TGTGCCAGCAGTGAACTTGGGACGGGAAACAATGAGCAGTTCTTC
TRBJ1-5,.,TRBV15,.,CATSRDASRAQPQHF,TGTGCCACCAGCAGAGATGCAAGCAGGGCTCAGCCCCAGCATTTT
TRBJ2-1,.,TRBV4-1,.,CASSQGAQDNEQFF,TGCGCCAGCAGCCAAGGCGCACAGGACAATGAGCAGTTCTTC
TRBJ2-7,TRBD1,TRBV6-1,.,CASSVYGTGDEQYF,TGTGCCAGCAGTGTTTACGGGACAGGGGACGAGCAGTACTTC